The 10 T cell receptor beta chains listed next were all sequenced from one sample in a study of blood T cell repertoires in COVID-19. Sequenced by immunoSEQ multiplex PCR; TCRdb stores in-frame clones only, minus some. Of about 120,000 clones listed, about 87% were seen once; the top ten hold under 30%. The material sequenced was peripheral blood. The receptor source for this set is a woman aged 70-85 years with acute or convalescent COVID-19.

This chain links TRBV12-3 or TRBV12-4 with TRBJ1-2; no firm D call. V was cut by 6 bases and J by 5 bases, with 4 bases left in between. This CDR3 spans 10 amino acids. DNA of the CDR3: TGTGCCAGCAGACAATATGGCTACACCTTC. It yields the protein CASRQYGYTF.

CDR3 bases: TGTGCTAGTGGTTTCGGGGGAATGGGCAATAATCAGCCCCAGCATTTT. Residues: CASGFGGMGNNQPQHF. The V call is TRBV12-5, the J call TRBJ1-5; a weak D match, TRBD1 (5 bases). Germline loops: CDR1 LGHNT, CDR2 FRNRAP. The V gene lost 3 bases and the J gene lost 4 bases, with 16 bases spanning the gap. The CDR3 extends over 16 amino acids.

This chain uses TRBV29-1 with TRBJ2-2, with TRBD2 matching 10 bases. V lost 5 bases, J lost 7 bases, and 7 bases stayed unmatched. This CDR3 comprises 14 residues. CDR1 SQVTM and CDR2 ANQGSEA come from the germline V gene. As DNA, the CDR3 is TGCAGCGTTAGGGGGCTAGCGGGGGACGGGGAGCTGTTTTTT. It encodes CSVRGLAGDGELFF.

The count of this clone is one. The chain joins TRBV4-1 to TRBJ1-5, with D unclear. V lost 5 bases to trimming and J lost 2 bases, with 13 bases between them. The length of the CDR3 is 15 residues. In germline, CDR1 is MGHRA, CDR2 YSYEKL. This CDR3 reads CASSLRETGNQPQHF. The DNA for the CDR3 is TGCGCCAGCAGCTTGAGGGAAACGGGCAATCAGCCCCAGCATTTT.

This chain links TRBV28 with TRBJ2-7; 8 positions agree with TRBD2. The V segment lost 1 base and the J segment 2 bases; nucleotides outside the gene matches: 7. Germline lookup yields CDR1 MDHEN and CDR2 SYDVKM. This CDR3 has 16 residues. CDR3 protein: CASSLSGLGRAYEQYF. The CDR3 region has the DNA TGTGCCAGCAGTTTATCGGGACTAGGACGGGCCTACGAGCAGTACTTC.

The V and J genes are TRBV29-1 and TRBJ1-1; 9 positions agree with TRBD1. J was trimmed by 2 bases and V by 6 bases; bases with no gene match: 4. The CDR3 is 13 amino acids. Germline values: CDR1 SQVTM, CDR2 ANQGSEA. As DNA, the CDR3 is TGCAGCGTAGACAGGGGGAGAAACACTGAAGCTTTCTTT. This encodes CSVDRGRNTEAFF.

The rearrangement joins TRBV9 to TRBJ2-5; a possible D gene is TRBD2 (6 bases). The CDR3 runs 14 residues. Germline V gene lookup returns CDR1 SGDLS and CDR2 YYNGEE. The ends were cut back, 0 bases at V and 4 bases at J, with 10 bases in the middle. CDR3 protein: CASSVVGEAETQYF. The CDR3 bases are TGTGCCAGCAGCGTAGTCGGGGAGGCAGAGACCCAGTACTTC.

The chain employs TRBV5-1 and TRBJ2-5, with 10 positions matching TRBD1. This CDR3 is built from 15 residues. V dropped 4 bases and J dropped 3; count of bases not matched to a gene: 6. CDR1 SGHRS and CDR2 YFSETQ come from the germline V gene. This CDR3 reads CASSALTGGEETQYF. The CDR3 DNA follows: TGCGCCAGCAGCGCCTTGACAGGGGGCGAAGAGACCCAGTACTTC.

The genes are TRBV11-3 and TRBJ2-1; tentative D call: TRBD1 (5 bases). CDR3 length: 13 amino acids. V gave up 2 bases and J gave up 9 bases, with 11 bases separating them. Germline assignment: CDR1 SGHNT and CDR2 YENEEA. CDR3 in DNA: TGTGCCAGCAGCTTAATACAGGCCACTGAGCAGTTCTTC. Its protein product is CASSLIQATEQFF.

The chain recombines TRBV20-1 with TRBJ2-5; 7 bases line up with TRBD1. The length of the CDR3 is 10 residues. Germline lookup yields CDR1 DFQATT and CDR2 SNEGSKA (reference sequence). The junction had 4 bases not matched to a gene; V was cut back by 5 bases and J by 10 bases. The CDR3 is CSASTGFQYF. DNA of the CDR3: TGCAGTGCTTCGACAGGGTTCCAGTACTTC.